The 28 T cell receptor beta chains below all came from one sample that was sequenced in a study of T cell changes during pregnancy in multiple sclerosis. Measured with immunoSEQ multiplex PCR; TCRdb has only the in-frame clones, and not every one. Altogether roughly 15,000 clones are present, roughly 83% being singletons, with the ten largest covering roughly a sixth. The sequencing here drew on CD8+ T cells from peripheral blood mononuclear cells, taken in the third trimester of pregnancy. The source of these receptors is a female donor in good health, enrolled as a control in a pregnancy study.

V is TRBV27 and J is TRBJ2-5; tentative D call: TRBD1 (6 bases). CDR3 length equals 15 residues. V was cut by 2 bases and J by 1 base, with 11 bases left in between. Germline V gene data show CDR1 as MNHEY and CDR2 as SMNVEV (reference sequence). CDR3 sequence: CASSLGGLSQETQYF. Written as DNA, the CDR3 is TGTGCCAGCAGTTTAGGGGGCCTATCCCAAGAGACCCAGTACTTC.

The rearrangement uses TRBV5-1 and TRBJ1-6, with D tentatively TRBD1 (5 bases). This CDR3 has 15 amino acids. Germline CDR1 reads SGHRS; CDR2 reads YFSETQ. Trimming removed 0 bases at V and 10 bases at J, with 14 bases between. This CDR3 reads CASSLVGGRGSPLHF. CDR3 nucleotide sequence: TGCGCCAGCAGCTTGGTGGGGGGTCGAGGCTCACCCCTCCACTTT. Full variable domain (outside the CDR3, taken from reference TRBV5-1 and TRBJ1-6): KAGVTQTPRYLIKTRGQQVTLSCSPISGHRSVSWYQQTPGQGLQFLFEYFSETQRNKGNFPGRFSGRQFSNSRSEMNVSTLELGDSALYLCASSLVGGRGSPLHFGNGTRLTVT.

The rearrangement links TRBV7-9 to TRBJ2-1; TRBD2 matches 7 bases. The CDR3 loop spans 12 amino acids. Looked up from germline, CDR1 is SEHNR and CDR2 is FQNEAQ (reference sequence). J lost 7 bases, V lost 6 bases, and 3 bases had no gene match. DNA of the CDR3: TGTGCCAGCAGTTCCGGGGGGAATGAGCAGTTCTTC. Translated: CASSSGGNEQFF. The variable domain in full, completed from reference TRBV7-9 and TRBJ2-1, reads DTGVSQNPRHKITKRGQNVTFRCDPISEHNRLYWYRQTLGQGPEFLTYFQNEAQLEKSRLLSDRFSAERPKGSFSTLEIQRTEQGDSAMYLCASSSGGNEQFFGPGTRLTVL.

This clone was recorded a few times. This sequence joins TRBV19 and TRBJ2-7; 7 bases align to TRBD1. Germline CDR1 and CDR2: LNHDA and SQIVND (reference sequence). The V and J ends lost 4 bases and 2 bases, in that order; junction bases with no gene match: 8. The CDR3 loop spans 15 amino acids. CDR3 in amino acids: CASSSLEGQAYEQYF. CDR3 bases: TGTGCCAGTAGTAGCCTAGAAGGACAGGCCTACGAGCAGTACTTC.

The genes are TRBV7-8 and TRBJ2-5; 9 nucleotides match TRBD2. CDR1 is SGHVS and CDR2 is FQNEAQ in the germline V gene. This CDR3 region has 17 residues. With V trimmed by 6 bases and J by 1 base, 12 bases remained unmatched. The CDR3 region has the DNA TGTGCCAGCAGTCTTAGGTTTAGCGGGGGTCTCCAAGAGACCCAGTACTTC. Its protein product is CASSLRFSGGLQETQYF.

The CDR3 here is CASRKQGSDSPLHF. The CDR3 nucleotides are TGTGCCAGCAGGAAACAGGGATCCGATTCACCCCTCCACTTT. This chain connects TRBV6-5 to TRBJ1-6; TRBD1 is a possible D gene (6 bases). CDR1 and CDR2 from the germline V gene are MNHEY and SVGAGI. V shed 6 bases and J shed 8 bases, with 14 bases lying between them. This CDR3 is built from 14 residues.

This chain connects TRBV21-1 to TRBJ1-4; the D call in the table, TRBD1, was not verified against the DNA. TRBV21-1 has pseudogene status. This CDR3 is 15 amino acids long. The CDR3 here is CASSKVKAGNEKLFF. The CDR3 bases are TGTGCCAGCAGCAAAGTAAAGGCAGGGAATGAAAAACTGTTTTTT.

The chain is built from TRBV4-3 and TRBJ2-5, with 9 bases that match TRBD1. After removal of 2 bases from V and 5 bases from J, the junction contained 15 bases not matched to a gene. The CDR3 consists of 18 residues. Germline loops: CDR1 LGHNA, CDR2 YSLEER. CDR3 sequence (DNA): TGCGCCAGCAGCCAATTGGAAATGACAGGGGGTAAGGGGGAGACCCAGTACTTC. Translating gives CASSQLEMTGGKGETQYF.

The CDR3 loop is CASSRGQGVSYNSPLHF. As DNA, the CDR3 is TGTGCCAGTAGTAGGGGACAGGGGGTCTCCTATAATTCACCCCTCCACTTT. The chain combines TRBV19 with TRBJ1-6, with TRBD1 matching 11 bases. The CDR3 contains 17 residues. With V trimmed by 4 bases and J by 0 bases, 2 bases remained unmatched. CDR1 LNHDA and CDR2 SQIVND come from the germline V gene (reference sequence).

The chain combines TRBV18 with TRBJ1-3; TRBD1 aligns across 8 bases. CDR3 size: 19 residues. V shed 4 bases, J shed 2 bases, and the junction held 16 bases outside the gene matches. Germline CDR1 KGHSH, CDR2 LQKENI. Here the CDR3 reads CASSLLQGATREPGNTIYF. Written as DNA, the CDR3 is TGTGCCAGCTCACTATTGCAGGGGGCGACGAGAGAACCTGGAAACACCATATATTTT.

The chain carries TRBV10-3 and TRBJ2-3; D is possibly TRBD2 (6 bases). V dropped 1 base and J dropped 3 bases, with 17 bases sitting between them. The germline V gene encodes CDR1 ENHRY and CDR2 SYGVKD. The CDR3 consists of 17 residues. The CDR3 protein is CAISEYGTSLGTDTQYF. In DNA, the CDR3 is TGTGCCATCAGTGAGTACGGGACTTCCTTAGGGACAGATACGCAGTATTTT.

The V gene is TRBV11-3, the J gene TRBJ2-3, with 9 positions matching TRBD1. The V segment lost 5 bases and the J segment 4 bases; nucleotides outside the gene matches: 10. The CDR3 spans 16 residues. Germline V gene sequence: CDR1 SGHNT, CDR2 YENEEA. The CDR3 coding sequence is TGTGCCAGCAGCCATCGGACAGGGGCAGGGGCAGATACGCAGTATTTT. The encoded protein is CASSHRTGAGADTQYF.

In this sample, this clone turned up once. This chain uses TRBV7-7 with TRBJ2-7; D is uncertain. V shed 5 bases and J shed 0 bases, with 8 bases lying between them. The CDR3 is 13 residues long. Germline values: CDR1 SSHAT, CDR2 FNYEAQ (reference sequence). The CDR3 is CASSPSGSYEQYF. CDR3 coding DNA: TGTGCCAGCAGCCCGTCGGGCTCCTACGAGCAGTACTTC.

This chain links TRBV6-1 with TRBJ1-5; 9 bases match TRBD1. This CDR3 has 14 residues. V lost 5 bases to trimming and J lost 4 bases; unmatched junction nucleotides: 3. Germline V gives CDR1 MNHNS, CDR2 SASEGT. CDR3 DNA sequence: TGTGCCAGCAGTTGGGACAGGGCTAATCAGCCCCAGCATTTT. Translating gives CASSWDRANQPQHF.

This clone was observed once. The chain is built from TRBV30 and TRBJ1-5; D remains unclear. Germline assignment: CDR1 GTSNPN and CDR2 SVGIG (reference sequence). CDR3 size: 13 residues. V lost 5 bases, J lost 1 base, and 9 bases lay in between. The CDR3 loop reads CAWSGISNQPQHF. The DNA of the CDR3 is TGTGCCTGGTCCGGGATAAGCAATCAGCCCCAGCATTTT.

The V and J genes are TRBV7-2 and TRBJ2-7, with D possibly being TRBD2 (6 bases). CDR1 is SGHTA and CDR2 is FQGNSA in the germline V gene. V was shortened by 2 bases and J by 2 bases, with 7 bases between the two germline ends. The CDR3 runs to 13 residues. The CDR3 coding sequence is TGTGCCAGCAGCTTATGGGGGGCCTACGAGCAGTACTTC. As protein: CASSLWGAYEQYF.

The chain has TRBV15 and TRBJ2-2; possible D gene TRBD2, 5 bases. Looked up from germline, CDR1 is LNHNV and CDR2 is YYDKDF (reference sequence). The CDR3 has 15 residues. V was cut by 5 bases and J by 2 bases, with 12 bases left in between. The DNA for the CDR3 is TGTGCCACCAGCGTGTGGGAGCCCAACACCGGGGAGCTGTTTTTT. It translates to CATSVWEPNTGELFF.

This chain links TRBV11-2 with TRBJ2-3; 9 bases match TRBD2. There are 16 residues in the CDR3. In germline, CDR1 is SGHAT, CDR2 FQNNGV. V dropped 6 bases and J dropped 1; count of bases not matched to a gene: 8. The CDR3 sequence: CASRISGRGGTDTQYF. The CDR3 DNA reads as TGTGCCAGCAGGATTAGCGGGAGAGGTGGCACAGATACGCAGTATTTT.

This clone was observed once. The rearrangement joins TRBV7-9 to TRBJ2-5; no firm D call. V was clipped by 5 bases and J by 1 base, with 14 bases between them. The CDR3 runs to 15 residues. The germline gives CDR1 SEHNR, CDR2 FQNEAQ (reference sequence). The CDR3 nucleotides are TGTGCCAGCAGCGATTTTTCAGAGGCCCAAGAGACCCAGTACTTC. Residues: CASSDFSEAQETQYF.

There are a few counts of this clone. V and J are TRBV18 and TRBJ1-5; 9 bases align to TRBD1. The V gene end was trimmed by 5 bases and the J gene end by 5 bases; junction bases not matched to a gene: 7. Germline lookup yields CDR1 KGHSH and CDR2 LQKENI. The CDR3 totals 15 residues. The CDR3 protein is CASSEQGAQDQPQHF. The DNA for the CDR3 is TGTGCCAGCTCAGAACAGGGGGCGCAGGATCAGCCCCAGCATTTT.

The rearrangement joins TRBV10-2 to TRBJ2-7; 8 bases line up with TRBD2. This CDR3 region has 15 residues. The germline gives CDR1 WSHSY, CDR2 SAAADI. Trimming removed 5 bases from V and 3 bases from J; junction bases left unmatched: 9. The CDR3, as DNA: TGCGCCAGCAGTCAACTAGCGGAGGGGGACTACGAGCAGTACTTC. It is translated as CASSQLAEGDYEQYF.

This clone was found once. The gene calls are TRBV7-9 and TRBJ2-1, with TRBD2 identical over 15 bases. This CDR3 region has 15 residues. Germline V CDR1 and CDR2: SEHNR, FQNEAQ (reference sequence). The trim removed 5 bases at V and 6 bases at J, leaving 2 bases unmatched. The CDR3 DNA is TGTGCCAGCAGCCAGGGACTAGCGGGGGGCAATGAGCAGTTCTTC. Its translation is CASSQGLAGGNEQFF.

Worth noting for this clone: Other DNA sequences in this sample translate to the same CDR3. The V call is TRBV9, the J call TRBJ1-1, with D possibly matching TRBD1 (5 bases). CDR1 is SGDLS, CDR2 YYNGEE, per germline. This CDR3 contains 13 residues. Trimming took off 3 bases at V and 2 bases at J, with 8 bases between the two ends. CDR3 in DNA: TGTGCCAGCAGCGCGACAGTTAACACTGAAGCTTTCTTT. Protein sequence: CASSATVNTEAFF.

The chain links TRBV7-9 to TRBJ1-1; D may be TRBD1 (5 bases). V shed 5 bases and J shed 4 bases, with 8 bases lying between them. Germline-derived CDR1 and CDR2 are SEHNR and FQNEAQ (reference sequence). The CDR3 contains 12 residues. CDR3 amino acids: CASSPGGTEAFF. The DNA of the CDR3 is TGTGCCAGCAGCCCCGGGGGCACTGAAGCTTTCTTT.

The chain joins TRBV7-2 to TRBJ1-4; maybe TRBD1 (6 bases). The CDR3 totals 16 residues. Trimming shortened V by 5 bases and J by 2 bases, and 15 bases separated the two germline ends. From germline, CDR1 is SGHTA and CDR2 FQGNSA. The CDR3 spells CASSEVQGATNEKLFF. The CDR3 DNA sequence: TGTGCCAGCAGCGAAGTACAGGGTGCCACTAATGAAAAACTGTTTTTT.

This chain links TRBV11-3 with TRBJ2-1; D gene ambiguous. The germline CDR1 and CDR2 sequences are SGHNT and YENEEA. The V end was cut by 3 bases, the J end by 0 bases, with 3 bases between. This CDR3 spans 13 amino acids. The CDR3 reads CASSLSSYNEQFF. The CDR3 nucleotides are TGTGCCAGCAGCTTGAGCTCCTACAATGAGCAGTTCTTC.

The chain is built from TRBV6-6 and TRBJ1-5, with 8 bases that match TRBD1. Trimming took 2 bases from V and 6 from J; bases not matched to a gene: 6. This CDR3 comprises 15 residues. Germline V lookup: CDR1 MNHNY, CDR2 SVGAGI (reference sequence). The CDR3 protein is CASSYMTGDSQPQHF. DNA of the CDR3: TGTGCCAGCAGTTACATGACAGGGGATAGTCAGCCCCAGCATTTT.

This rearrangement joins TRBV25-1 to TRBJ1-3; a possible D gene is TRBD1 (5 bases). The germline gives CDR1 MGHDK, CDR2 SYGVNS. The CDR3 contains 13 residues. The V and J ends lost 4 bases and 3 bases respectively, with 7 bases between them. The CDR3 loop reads CASSVGDGNTIYF. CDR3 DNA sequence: TGTGCCAGCAGTGTAGGGGATGGAAACACCATATATTTT.